This T cell receptor (beta chain) was retrieved from a study of beta chain features in type 1 diabetes. This CDR3 has 14 residues. The germline V and J ends were trimmed by 2 bases and 5 bases, with 12 bases remaining between them. Germline CDR1 is MNHNS and CDR2 is SASEGT. Findings of the study overall: Moderate but significant shortening of TCRB CDR3s was recorded in all four CD4+ subsets from Type 1 diabetes patients.

In this sample, this clone turned up a few times. Its matching antigen is unknown. As every portion of the isolated RNA was reverse transcribed, the sequencing read expressed TCRB transcripts. There were millions of reads on average in the naive, central memory and regulatory T cell samples. Libraries were prepared by immunoSEQ multiplex PCR; TCRdb keeps only in-frame clonotypes and omits some of them. Seen here are roughly 150,000 clones, under 9.5% observed once, and the top ten hold less than 0.85%. The sequence was obtained from a young man in good health. The J gene is TRBJ1-2, the V gene TRBV6-1, with D unclear. The sample consisted of central memory CD4+ T cells from blood. The CDR3 loop reads CASSERRTAYGYTF. The DNA for the CDR3 is TGTGCCAGCAGTGAAAGGAGGACGGCTTATGGCTACACCTTC.